This T cell receptor beta chain was captured in a study of T cell responses to AZD1222 COVID-19 vaccine. Points from the study as a whole: Spike-wide coverage was observed for vaccine-associated CD4 TCRs, with dominant responses at 160-218 and 743-854. With two AZD1222 doses given, Spike-specific TCR breadth and depth both rose. Of the AZD1222 recipients, only 5 or 6 were seropositive at baseline.

It was second doses at about 4 or about 12 weeks that were pooled. This clone was seen more than once but under ten times. Its antigen is undetermined. Only in-frame clones appear in the TCRdb table, and some are missing; sequencing was by immunoSEQ multiplex PCR. The table shows some 150,000 clones, with about 86% occurring only once. Germline V CDR1 and CDR2: SGHDN, FVKESK. J gave up 6 bases and V 7 bases, and 5 bases lay outside the gene matches. This CDR3 is built from 14 residues. The chain employs TRBV14 and TRBJ2-1; 11 nucleotides line up with TRBD2. Here the sequenced sample was peripheral blood, taken 28 days after the second AZD1222 dose. This TCR came from an adult who received the AZD1222 COVID-19 vaccine. The CDR3 coding sequence is TGTGCCAGCAAAATAGCGGGGGGGCCCAATGAGCAGTTCTTC. This sequence encodes CASKIAGGPNEQFF.